This TCR beta chain was sequenced for a study of control samples from healthy donors and cancer patients. This clone has just one count. V was pared by 4 bases and J by 1 base, with 3 bases between. Per germline, CDR1 KGHDR and CDR2 SFDVKD. The CDR3 length is 12 residues. Clones were read by immunoSEQ multiplex PCR, and TCRdb kept only the in-frame ones, dropping some. The sample shows around 110,000 clones, about 88% of them seen only once. Sequenced material: blood. The clonotype originates from a woman in her 70s in good health. V usage is TRBV24-1 and J usage is TRBJ1-1, with no clear D. The CDR3: CATSDPNTEAFF. The CDR3 DNA reads TGTGCCACCAGTGACCCGAACACTGAAGCTTTCTTT.